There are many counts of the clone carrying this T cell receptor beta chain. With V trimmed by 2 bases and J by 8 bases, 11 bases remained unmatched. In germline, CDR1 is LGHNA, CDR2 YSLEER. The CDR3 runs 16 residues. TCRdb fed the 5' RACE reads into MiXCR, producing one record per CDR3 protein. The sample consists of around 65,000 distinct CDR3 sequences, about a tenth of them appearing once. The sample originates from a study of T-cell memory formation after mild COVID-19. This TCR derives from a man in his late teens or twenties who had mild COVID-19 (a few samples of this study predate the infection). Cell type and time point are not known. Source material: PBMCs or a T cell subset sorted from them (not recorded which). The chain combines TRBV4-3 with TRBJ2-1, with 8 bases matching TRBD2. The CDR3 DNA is TGCGCCAGCAGCCAATCTCTTACGGGGGGGTGGGATGAGCAGTTCTTC. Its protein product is CASSQSLTGGWDEQFF.